These 10 T cell receptor beta chains share one sample of origin, sequenced in a study of blood T cell repertoires in COVID-19. Here immunoSEQ multiplex PCR was the method, and the copy in TCRdb shows in-frame clones only, minus some. Seen here are some 250,000 clones, roughly nine tenths observed once, and the top ten hold 1% to 1.5%. The sequenced material came from PBMCs or T cells enriched from blood (not recorded which). The origin of the receptors is a human donor in a cohort exposed to, infected with or recovered from COVID-19 (not recorded which). The donor label of this sample is uncertain.

This clone appeared a single time. V gene TRBV30 combines with J gene TRBJ2-1, with TRBD1 identical over 9 bases. CDR3 length equals 13 residues. Germline CDR1 and CDR2: GTSNPN and SVGIG (reference sequence). V dropped 7 bases and J dropped 7; count of bases not matched to a gene: 8. The CDR3 region is CAFNRGRGNEQFF. The DNA of the CDR3 is TGTGCCTTCAACAGGGGGCGCGGTAATGAGCAGTTCTTC.

This rearrangement joins TRBV7-9 to TRBJ2-7, with 7 nucleotides matching TRBD1. CDR3 size: 13 residues. Germline V gene lookup returns CDR1 SEHNR and CDR2 FQNEAQ (reference sequence). Germline trimming cut 5 bases from V and 12 bases from J; bases unmatched to any gene: 13. CDR3 loop: CASSTSGTVGTYF. The CDR3 bases are TGTGCCAGCAGCACATCCGGGACAGTGGGCACGTACTTC.

The CDR3 protein is CAWSVGLDWTGELFF. The CDR3 nucleotides are TGTGCCTGGAGTGTGGGCCTGGACTGGACCGGGGAGCTGTTTTTT. The J gene is TRBJ2-2, the V gene TRBV30, with D possibly being TRBD2 (5 bases). Looked up from germline, CDR1 is GTSNPN and CDR2 is SVGIG (reference sequence). Trimming stripped 0 bases from V and 5 bases from J, with 13 bases between. This CDR3 has 15 amino acids. The full variable domain, in which reference TRBV30 and TRBJ2-2 provide the parts outside the CDR3, is SQTIHQWPATLVQPVGSPLSLECTVEGTSNPNLYWYRQAAGRGLQLLFYSVGIGQISSEVPQNLSASRPQDRQFILSSKKLLLSDSGFYLCAWSVGLDWTGELFFGEGSRLTVL.

The CDR3 region is CASSPDGNYGYTF. The CDR3 coding sequence is TGTGCCAGTAGCCCCGACGGGAACTATGGCTACACCTTC. The rearrangement joins TRBV19 to TRBJ1-2; D remains unclear. This CDR3 spans 13 amino acids. V shed 6 bases and J shed 2 bases, with 10 bases lying between them. Germline loops: CDR1 LNHDA, CDR2 SQIVND (reference sequence).

J is TRBJ2-1 and V is TRBV7-2; TRBD2 agrees at 13 bases. The V segment lost 1 base and the J segment 8 bases; nucleotides outside the gene matches: 2. The CDR3 loop spans 15 amino acids. Germline V gene sequence: CDR1 SGHTA, CDR2 FQGNSA. The CDR3: CASSLGLAGGYEQFF. CDR3 bases: TGTGCCAGCAGCTTAGGACTAGCGGGGGGCTATGAGCAGTTCTTC.

The J gene is TRBJ2-7, the V gene TRBV4-2; TRBD1 aligns across 11 bases. V lost 4 bases to trimming and J lost 5 bases; unmatched junction nucleotides: 10. The CDR3 has 16 residues. The V gene's germline CDR1 is LGHNA and CDR2 YNFKEQ. The CDR3 DNA reads TGTGCCAGCAGCCCGGACCCGGGACAGGGGGTCAACGAGCAGTACTTC. It is translated as CASSPDPGQGVNEQYF.

A single count supports this clone. The chain couples TRBV27 to TRBJ1-2; D ambiguous. Germline CDR1 reads MNHEY; CDR2 reads SMNVEV (reference sequence). The CDR3 covers 14 residues. V gave up 7 bases and J gave up 2 bases, with 14 bases separating them. For the CDR3, the DNA is TGTGCCAGCAAACCCCCCGACGGGAACTATGGCTACACCTTC. This encodes CASKPPDGNYGYTF.

This chain connects TRBV12-3 or TRBV12-4 to TRBJ1-2; D gene uncertain. CDR3 length: 11 residues. The V end was cut by 4 bases, the J end by 7 bases, with 7 bases between. The CDR3: CASSSGIGYTF. CDR3 DNA: TGTGCCAGCAGTTCAGGTATTGGCTACACCTTC.

The V gene is TRBV5-4, the J gene TRBJ1-2; 11 nucleotides match TRBD1. Looked up from germline, CDR1 is SGHNT and CDR2 is YYREEE (reference sequence). The V and J ends lost 5 bases and 3 bases, in that order; junction bases with no gene match: 9. CDR3 length equals 16 residues. The CDR3 DNA is TGTGCCAGCAGGAGAACCGGGACAGGGGGAGACTATGGCTACACCTTC. Translated: CASRRTGTGGDYGYTF. Variable domain in full (rest from reference TRBV5-4 and TRBJ1-2): ETGVTQSPTHLIKTRGQQVTLRCSSQSGHNTVSWYQQALGQGPQFIFQYYREEENGRGNFPPRFSGLQFPNYSSELNVNALELDDSALYLCASRRTGTGGDYGYTFGSGTRLTVV.

This clone was found a few times. CDR3 sequence: CASSPQVTGELFF. The CDR3 region has the DNA TGTGCCAGCAGCCCCCAGGTCACCGGGGAGCTGTTTTTT. The chain is built from TRBV7-3 and TRBJ2-2; no definite D call. Germline V gene sequence: CDR1 SGHTA, CDR2 FQGTGA. The CDR3 length is 13 residues. V lost 5 bases to trimming and J lost 4 bases, with 8 bases between them.